These 3 T cell receptor beta chains originate from one sample sequenced in a study of blood T cells in healthy people across ages. PCR was performed a second time for roughly 7 to 12 cycles using a sample-barcoded 5' primer and a J-beta primer mix. MiXCR, applied by TCRdb to the 5' RACE reads, yields one record per CDR3 protein. The top ten hold approximately 0.71% of the sample, which has more than 1,000,000 distinct CDR3 sequences, around 27% seen once. These same records also appear under a second study, on T cells of mothers and their children.

Sequencing was done on a sample of blood. These receptors came from a girl aged 2 to 9 in good health.

This clonotype was counted only a few times. The rearrangement joins TRBV29-1 to TRBJ2-1, with no clear D. Germline CDR1 SQVTM, CDR2 ANQGSEA. V lost 5 bases to trimming and J lost 0 bases, with 11 bases between them. The CDR3 is made up of 14 amino acids. CDR3 sequence reads: CSVLQANSYNEQFF. The CDR3 DNA is TGCAGCGTTTTGCAAGCGAACTCCTACAATGAGCAGTTCTTC.

There are a few counts of this clonotype. V is TRBV7-9 and J is TRBJ2-7; 10 bases line up with TRBD2. V shed 3 bases, J shed 6 bases, and the junction held 8 bases outside the gene matches. This CDR3 contains 15 residues. Germline V lookup: CDR1 SEHNR, CDR2 FQNEAQ (reference sequence). The CDR3: CASSLSSGREGEQYF. As DNA, the CDR3 is TGTGCCAGCAGCTTGTCCAGCGGGAGGGAAGGCGAGCAGTACTTC.

This chain joins TRBV6-1 and TRBJ2-5; 12 positions agree with TRBD2. This CDR3 is 15 amino acids long. Germline V gene lookup returns CDR1 MNHNS and CDR2 SASEGT. The V and J ends lost 4 bases and 4 bases, in that order; junction bases with no gene match: 4. The CDR3 spells CASSVWGLAGETQYF. The DNA of the CDR3 is TGTGCCAGCAGTGTATGGGGACTAGCGGGAGAGACCCAGTACTTC.